Sequencing of this T cell receptor beta chain was carried out in a study of cytomegalovirus exposure and HLA in healthy donors. PCR amplification relied on 60 Vbeta primers (plus 13 Jbeta primers). Produced via immunoSEQ multiplex PCR; TCRdb's table is partial and in-frame only. The sample records fewer than 200,000 clones, 65% to 80% being singletons. Whole-study results and caveats: Rarity held for most TCR sequences, but there were some public TCRs that occurred in many donors. Confirmation in vitro established that a few CMV-associated chains were specific for CMV antigens.

As for this clone: Its antigen is unknown.

The J segment lost 4 bases and the V segment lost 3 bases, leaving 9 bases of the junction unmatched. The CDR3 runs to 16 residues. CDR1 is LNHDA, CDR2 SQIVND, per germline (reference sequence). The sample taken for sequencing was PBMCs. V gene TRBV19 combines with J gene TRBJ2-1; the match to TRBD2 covers 7 bases. The clonotype was recovered from a woman between 50 and 59 years old in good health and CMV-seropositive. The CDR3: CASSILVGGDYNEQFF. The DNA for the CDR3 is TGTGCCAGTAGTATTTTGGTTGGGGGGGATTACAATGAGCAGTTCTTC.